A selection of T cell receptor beta chains follows, all from one sample in a study of early T cells in non-severe SARS-CoV-2 infection. TCRdb redid the calling of the 5' RACE reads with MiXCR, one entry per CDR3 protein. The sample has 50,000 to 65,000 distinct CDR3 sequences; roughly 9.2% are singletons. Sequenced sample: whole blood. The origin of the receptors is an adult who was a healthcare worker with PCR-confirmed SARS-CoV-2 infection or an uninfected control (not recorded which). Both conserved end residues are part of each CDR3. A D gene is named only where the DNA matches it firmly. Clone size is stated in some rows and not others, as once, few, many or a class when expanded.

v_call: TRBV6-4; j_call: TRBJ2-1; d_call: .; clone_size: .; cdr3_nt: TGTGCCAGCAGTGAAGGGGCGGACTACAATGAGCAGTTCTTC; cdr3_aa: CASSEGADYNEQFF
v_call: TRBV7-2; j_call: TRBJ2-4; d_call: TRBD2; clone_size: many; cdr3_nt: TGTGCCAGCAGCCCGGGACTAGCGGGGGGCATGGTAGCCAAAAACATTCAGTACTTC; cdr3_aa: CASSPGLAGGMVAKNIQYF
v_call: TRBV6-4; j_call: TRBJ2-5; d_call: .; clone_size: many; cdr3_nt: TGTGCCAGCAGTGACGGGCGGGGGACCCAGTACTTC; cdr3_aa: CASSDGRGTQYF
v_call: TRBV18; j_call: TRBJ1-6; d_call: TRBD1; clone_size: many; cdr3_nt: TGTGCCAGCTCACAGTGGTCAGGGGGCGAGTCACCCCTCCACTTT; cdr3_aa: CASSQWSGGESPLHF
v_call: TRBV7-9; j_call: TRBJ1-2; d_call: TRBD1; clone_size: many; cdr3_nt: TGTGCCAGCAGCGCAACAGGGGGCGGGCCTGATGGCTACACCTTC; cdr3_aa: CASSATGGGPDGYTF
v_call: TRBV29-1; j_call: TRBJ2-1; d_call: TRBD2; clone_size: many; cdr3_nt: TGCAGCGCCGGGCTAGCGGGGGCCTACAATGAGCAGTTCTTC; cdr3_aa: CSAGLAGAYNEQFF
v_call: TRBV3-1; j_call: TRBJ2-3; d_call: .; clone_size: many; cdr3_nt: TGTGCCAGCAGCCAGGGTCAGGGCAGCACAGATACGCAGTATTTT; cdr3_aa: CASSQGQGSTDTQYF
v_call: TRBV7-3; j_call: TRBJ2-5; d_call: TRBD2; clone_size: .; cdr3_nt: TGTGCCAGCAGCAACGGGGGGCAAGAGACCCAGTACTTC; cdr3_aa: CASSNGGQETQYF
v_call: TRBV3-1; j_call: TRBJ2-7; d_call: TRBD2; clone_size: .; cdr3_nt: TGTGCCAGCAGCCCGAGCGGGAGATCCTACGAGCAGTACTTC; cdr3_aa: CASSPSGRSYEQYF
v_call: TRBV5-6; j_call: TRBJ2-7; d_call: .; clone_size: many; cdr3_nt: TGTGCCAGCAGCCTTCTGACTACCGAGAGCTCCTACGAGCAGTACTTC; cdr3_aa: CASSLLTTESSYEQYF
v_call: TRBV4-3; j_call: TRBJ1-5; d_call: TRBD1; clone_size: many; cdr3_nt: TGCGCCAGCAGCCAAGGACAGGGTGTTCCGCCCCAGCATTTT; cdr3_aa: CASSQGQGVPPQHF
v_call: TRBV7-3; j_call: TRBJ2-2; d_call: .; clone_size: few; cdr3_nt: TGTGCCAGCAGATCGTTGGGTGGGACCGGGGAGCTGTTTTTT; cdr3_aa: CASRSLGGTGELFF
v_call: TRBV7-9; j_call: TRBJ2-7; d_call: TRBD2; clone_size: many; cdr3_nt: TGTGCCAGCATCCGCGGGAGGGCTCCTTACGAGCAGTACTTC; cdr3_aa: CASIRGRAPYEQYF
v_call: TRBV5-1; j_call: TRBJ2-5; d_call: .; clone_size: many; cdr3_nt: TGCGCCAGCAGCTTCCAAGAGACCCAGTACTTC; cdr3_aa: CASSFQETQYF
v_call: TRBV6-5; j_call: TRBJ2-2; d_call: .; clone_size: many; cdr3_nt: TGTGCCAGCAGTAGAAACAAAGGGGACACCGGGGAGCTGTTTTTT; cdr3_aa: CASSRNKGDTGELFF
v_call: TRBV6-1; j_call: TRBJ1-2; d_call: .; clone_size: .; cdr3_nt: TGTGCCAGCATTCGAGACAGATCTAACTATGGCTACACCTTC; cdr3_aa: CASIRDRSNYGYTF
v_call: TRBV11-2; j_call: TRBJ2-7; d_call: .; clone_size: .; cdr3_nt: TGTGCCAGCAGCACCGACAGGATTTCCTACGAGCAGTACTTC; cdr3_aa: CASSTDRISYEQYF
v_call: TRBV28; j_call: TRBJ1-2; d_call: .; clone_size: .; cdr3_nt: TGTGCCAGCAGTTTCAGAGGAGGGCCCGGCTACACCTTC; cdr3_aa: CASSFRGGPGYTF
v_call: TRBV7-7; j_call: TRBJ1-4; d_call: TRBD1; clone_size: many; cdr3_nt: TGTGCCAGCAGCCCGACAGGGTATGGTGAAAAACTGTTTTTT; cdr3_aa: CASSPTGYGEKLFF
v_call: TRBV5-1; j_call: TRBJ2-3; d_call: .; clone_size: .; cdr3_nt: TGCGCCAGCAGTTGGGGGGAGTCTCCGGGTAGAGATACGCAGTATTTT; cdr3_aa: CASSWGESPGRDTQYF
v_call: TRBV29-1; j_call: TRBJ2-7; d_call: TRBD2; clone_size: .; cdr3_nt: TGCAGCGTTGAATCTGTCCTAGCGGGCTCCTACGAGCAGTACTTC; cdr3_aa: CSVESVLAGSYEQYF
v_call: TRBV11-2; j_call: TRBJ2-7; d_call: TRBD2; clone_size: many; cdr3_nt: TGTGCCAGCAGCCAAACGGGAGGCAGCACCTACGAGCAGTACTTC; cdr3_aa: CASSQTGGSTYEQYF
v_call: TRBV20-1; j_call: TRBJ2-7; d_call: TRBD1; clone_size: many; cdr3_nt: TGCAGTGCTATGACCGCCGGGACAGACAACTACGAGCAGTACTTC; cdr3_aa: CSAMTAGTDNYEQYF
v_call: TRBV29-1; j_call: TRBJ2-7; d_call: .; clone_size: many; cdr3_nt: TGCAGCGTCGCTACAGCTGGCGAGCAGTACTTC; cdr3_aa: CSVATAGEQYF
v_call: TRBV20-1; j_call: TRBJ2-7; d_call: .; clone_size: many; cdr3_nt: TGCAGTGCTAGTCGACCGGCTTTCTACGAGCAGTACTTC; cdr3_aa: CSASRPAFYEQYF
v_call: TRBV6-5; j_call: TRBJ1-5; d_call: TRBD1; clone_size: many; cdr3_nt: TGTGCCAGCAGTTACCGCCTGACAGGGGACTATAGCAATCAGCCCCAGCATTTT; cdr3_aa: CASSYRLTGDYSNQPQHF
v_call: TRBV9; j_call: TRBJ1-3; d_call: .; clone_size: .; cdr3_nt: TGTGCCAGCAGCAATCCCGGAAGCGCCGCCTCTGGAAACACCATATATTTT; cdr3_aa: CASSNPGSAASGNTIYF
v_call: TRBV5-8; j_call: TRBJ2-1; d_call: TRBD2; clone_size: many; cdr3_nt: TGTGCCAGCAGCTTGAGCGGGGGGGCCGGTGAGCAGTTCTTC; cdr3_aa: CASSLSGGAGEQFF
v_call: TRBV14; j_call: TRBJ2-1; d_call: TRBD1; clone_size: many; cdr3_nt: TGTGCCAGCTCGACAGGGTTATACAATGAGCAGTTCTTC; cdr3_aa: CASSTGLYNEQFF
v_call: TRBV29-1; j_call: TRBJ1-1; d_call: .; clone_size: few; cdr3_nt: TGCAGCGTTGAGGAGGGACCCCCACTTCGGAACACTGAAGCTTTCTTT; cdr3_aa: CSVEEGPPLRNTEAFF
v_call: TRBV21-1; j_call: TRBJ2-7; d_call: .; clone_size: many; cdr3_nt: TGTGCCAGCAGCAACTTGCGGCAGGGGGCCAGCGAGCAGTACTTC; cdr3_aa: CASSNLRQGASEQYF
v_call: TRBV20-1; j_call: TRBJ2-1; d_call: .; clone_size: .; cdr3_nt: TGCAGTGCTTGGGACCACCGAGGTGGTGAGCAGTTCTTC; cdr3_aa: CSAWDHRGGEQFF
v_call: TRBV30; j_call: TRBJ2-2; d_call: .; clone_size: many; cdr3_nt: TGTGCCCTAGATGGCCCTTTAACCGGGGAGCTGTTTTTT; cdr3_aa: CALDGPLTGELFF
v_call: TRBV29-1; j_call: TRBJ2-5; d_call: .; clone_size: few; cdr3_nt: TGCAGCGTTGAAGATGGGGGAGAGACCCAGTACTTC; cdr3_aa: CSVEDGGETQYF
v_call: TRBV20-1; j_call: TRBJ2-7; d_call: .; clone_size: few; cdr3_nt: TGCAGTGCTACCCCATCCCGACAGACAGATCCCTACGAGCAGTACTTC; cdr3_aa: CSATPSRQTDPYEQYF
v_call: TRBV19; j_call: TRBJ1-5; d_call: .; clone_size: many; cdr3_nt: TGTGCCAGTAGAGACGGAAATCAGCCCCAGCATTTT; cdr3_aa: CASRDGNQPQHF
v_call: TRBV11-3; j_call: TRBJ2-1; d_call: TRBD2; clone_size: many; cdr3_nt: TGTGCCAGCAGCCCAAGCCCGGGACTAGCGGACAATGAGCAGTTCTTC; cdr3_aa: CASSPSPGLADNEQFF
v_call: TRBV19; j_call: TRBJ1-5; d_call: .; clone_size: many; cdr3_nt: TGTGCCAGTAGTCCGTCCGGGAGAAGGAATGAACAGCCCCAGCATTTT; cdr3_aa: CASSPSGRRNEQPQHF
v_call: TRBV19; j_call: TRBJ2-1; d_call: .; clone_size: .; cdr3_nt: TGTGCCAGTAGTATCGGCCTCTTTACCAATGAGCAGTTCTTC; cdr3_aa: CASSIGLFTNEQFF
v_call: TRBV3-1; j_call: TRBJ2-1; d_call: .; clone_size: many; cdr3_nt: TGTGCCAGCAGCCAAAGTGCGGCAAACAATGAGCAGTTCTTC; cdr3_aa: CASSQSAANNEQFF
v_call: TRBV19; j_call: TRBJ2-1; d_call: .; clone_size: many; cdr3_nt: TGTGCCAGTACCGTAGGTGTGTCTGAGCAGTTCTTC; cdr3_aa: CASTVGVSEQFF
v_call: TRBV7-8; j_call: TRBJ2-4; d_call: .; clone_size: medium-sized; cdr3_nt: TGTGCCAGCAGCTTGGAAGGGAGACAAAACATTCAGTACTTC; cdr3_aa: CASSLEGRQNIQYF